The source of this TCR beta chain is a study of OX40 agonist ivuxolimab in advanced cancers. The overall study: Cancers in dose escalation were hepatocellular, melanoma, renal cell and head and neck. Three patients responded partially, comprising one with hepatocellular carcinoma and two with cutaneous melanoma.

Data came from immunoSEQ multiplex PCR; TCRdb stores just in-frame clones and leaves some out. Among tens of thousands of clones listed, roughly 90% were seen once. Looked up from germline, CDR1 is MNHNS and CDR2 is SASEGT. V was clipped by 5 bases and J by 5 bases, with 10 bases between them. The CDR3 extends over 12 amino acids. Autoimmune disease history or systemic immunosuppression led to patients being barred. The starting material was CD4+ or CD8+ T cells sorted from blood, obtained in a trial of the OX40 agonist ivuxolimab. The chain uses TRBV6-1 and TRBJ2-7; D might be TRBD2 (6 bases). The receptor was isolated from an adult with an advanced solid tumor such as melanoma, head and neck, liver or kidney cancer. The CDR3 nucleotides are TGTGCCAGCAGTCAGACGGGGGACGAGCAGTACTTC. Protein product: CASSQTGDEQYF.